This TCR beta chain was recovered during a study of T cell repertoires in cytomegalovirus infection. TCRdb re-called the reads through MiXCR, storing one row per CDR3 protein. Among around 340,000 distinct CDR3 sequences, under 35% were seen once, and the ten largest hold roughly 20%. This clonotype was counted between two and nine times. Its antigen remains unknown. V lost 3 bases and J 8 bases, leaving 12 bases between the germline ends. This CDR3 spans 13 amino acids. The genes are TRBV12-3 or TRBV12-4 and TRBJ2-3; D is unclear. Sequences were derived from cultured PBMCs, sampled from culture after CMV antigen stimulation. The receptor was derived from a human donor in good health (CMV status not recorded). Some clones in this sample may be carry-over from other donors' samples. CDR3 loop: CASSLSSFLTQYF. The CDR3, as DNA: TGTGCCAGCAGTTTGTCGAGCTTCCTTACGCAGTATTTT.